This TCR beta chain is drawn from a study of blood T cell repertoires in COVID-19. Overall study context: COVID-19 samples, acute and convalescent, were from the United States, Italy and Spain. PBMCs, B-cell-depleted T cells, or T cells provided the cDNA or gDNA that made up the material.

With V trimmed by 7 bases and J by 5 bases, 8 bases remained unmatched. Germline V gene data show CDR1 as LGHNT and CDR2 as FRNRAP. This CDR3 is built from 15 residues. In the authors' methods: The assay estimated nucleated cells by amplifying reference gene primers. Produced via immunoSEQ multiplex PCR; TCRdb's table is partial and in-frame only. V and J calls and clone size are copied from that table; D and trimming were computed from the DNA. The repertoire holds over 200,000 clones, more than 75% seen once, with over 7.5% in the top ten. Sequencing used peripheral blood. The receptor was derived from a man aged 40-49 years who had recovered from COVID-19. The chain joins TRBV12-5 to TRBJ2-5, with 12 bases lining up with TRBD1. The CDR3 nucleotides are TGTGCTAGTGCCCGGGACAGGGGGCGTCTGGAGACCCAGTACTTC. Its protein is CASARDRGRLETQYF.